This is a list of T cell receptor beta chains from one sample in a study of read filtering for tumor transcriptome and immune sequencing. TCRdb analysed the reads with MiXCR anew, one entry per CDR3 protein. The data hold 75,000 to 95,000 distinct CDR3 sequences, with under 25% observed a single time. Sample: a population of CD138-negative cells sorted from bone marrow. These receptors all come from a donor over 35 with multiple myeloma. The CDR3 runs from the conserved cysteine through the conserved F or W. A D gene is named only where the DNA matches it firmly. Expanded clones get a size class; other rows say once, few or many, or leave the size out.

CDR3aa: CASRLGTVNTEAFF; CDR3nt: TGTGCCAGCAGGCTCGGGACAGTGAACACTGAAGCTTTCTTT; abundance: many; v_gene: TRBV2; j_gene: TRBJ1-1; d_gene: TRBD1
CDR3aa: CSAQGFDTEAFF; CDR3nt: TGCAGCGCCCAGGGGTTCGACACTGAAGCTTTCTTT; abundance: many; v_gene: TRBV29-1; j_gene: TRBJ1-1; d_gene: NA
CDR3aa: CAISKGQVGAEQYF; CDR3nt: TGTGCCATCAGTAAAGGGCAGGTTGGAGCCGAGCAGTACTTC; abundance: many; v_gene: TRBV10-3; j_gene: TRBJ2-7; d_gene: NA
CDR3aa: CASRETQGGNTEAFF; CDR3nt: TGTGCCAGCAGGGAGACCCAGGGCGGGAACACTGAAGCTTTCTTT; abundance: many; v_gene: TRBV2; j_gene: TRBJ1-1; d_gene: NA
CDR3aa: CASSPRLAGEHNEQFF; CDR3nt: TGTGCCAGCAGCCCTAGACTAGCGGGGGAACACAATGAGCAGTTCTTC; abundance: many; v_gene: TRBV11-3; j_gene: TRBJ2-1; d_gene: TRBD2
CDR3aa: CASRTGGEYEQYF; CDR3nt: TGTGCCAGCCGGACAGGGGGCGAGTACGAGCAGTACTTC; abundance: many; v_gene: TRBV28; j_gene: TRBJ2-7; d_gene: TRBD1
CDR3aa: CASSFQGSGANVLTF; CDR3nt: TGTGCCAGCAGCTTTCAGGGTTCTGGGGCCAACGTCCTGACTTTC; abundance: many; v_gene: TRBV7-9; j_gene: TRBJ2-6; d_gene: NA
CDR3aa: CASSFGTLLETQYF; CDR3nt: TGTGCCAGCAGCTTTGGGACACTTCTGGAGACCCAGTACTTC; abundance: many; v_gene: TRBV11-2; j_gene: TRBJ2-5; d_gene: NA
CDR3aa: CASSYRDGFYEQYF; CDR3nt: TGTGCCAGCAGCTATCGGGACGGATTCTACGAGCAGTACTTC; abundance: many; v_gene: TRBV4-2; j_gene: TRBJ2-7; d_gene: NA
CDR3aa: CASSEEQFSGANVLTF; CDR3nt: TGTGCCAGCAGTGAGGAACAGTTCTCTGGGGCCAACGTCCTGACTTTC; abundance: many; v_gene: TRBV6-1; j_gene: TRBJ2-6; d_gene: NA
CDR3aa: CASSETTDTQYF; CDR3nt: TGTGCCAGCAGTGAGACCACAGATACGCAGTATTTT; abundance: many; v_gene: TRBV2; j_gene: TRBJ2-3; d_gene: NA
CDR3aa: CASSQVTEQFF; CDR3nt: TGTGCCAGCAGCCAAGTAACAGAGCAGTTCTTC; abundance: many; v_gene: TRBV3-1; j_gene: TRBJ2-1; d_gene: NA
CDR3aa: CASSYVRETQYF; CDR3nt: TGTGCCAGCAGTTACGTGAGGGAGACCCAGTACTTC; abundance: few; v_gene: TRBV6-2/TRBV6-3; j_gene: TRBJ2-5; d_gene: NA
CDR3aa: CASSLAFKGSPLNSPLHF; CDR3nt: TGCGCCAGCAGCTTGGCCTTCAAAGGCTCCCCTCTTAATTCACCCCTCCACTTT; abundance: many; v_gene: TRBV5-1; j_gene: TRBJ1-6; d_gene: NA
CDR3aa: CASSTTHAVTTNEKPFF; CDR3nt: TGTGCCAGCAGCACGACACACGCCGTGACAACTAATGAAAAACCGTTTTTT; abundance: NA; v_gene: TRBV7-9; j_gene: TRBJ1-4; d_gene: NA
CDR3aa: CASSQDPRAGMAGELFF; CDR3nt: TGTGCCAGCAGCCAAGACCCCCGAGCTGGGATGGCCGGGGAGCTGTTTTTT; abundance: NA; v_gene: TRBV14; j_gene: TRBJ2-2; d_gene: NA
CDR3aa: CASRGVFGTEAFF; CDR3nt: TGTGCCAGCAGAGGGGTTTTTGGCACTGAAGCTTTCTTT; abundance: many; v_gene: TRBV7-9; j_gene: TRBJ1-1; d_gene: NA
CDR3aa: CASSQGGTGGRYEQYF; CDR3nt: TGTGCCAGCAGCCAAGGTGGGACAGGGGGTAGGTACGAGCAGTACTTC; abundance: many; v_gene: TRBV4-2; j_gene: TRBJ2-7; d_gene: TRBD1
CDR3aa: CASRIGLNEKLFF; CDR3nt: TGTGCCAGCAGGATAGGATTAAATGAAAAACTGTTTTTT; abundance: many; v_gene: TRBV6-5; j_gene: TRBJ1-4; d_gene: NA
CDR3aa: CASSLVGIQDTQYF; CDR3nt: TGCGCCAGCAGCTTGGTCGGGATTCAAGATACGCAGTATTTT; abundance: many; v_gene: TRBV5-1; j_gene: TRBJ2-3; d_gene: NA
CDR3aa: CASSSQPNTEAFF; CDR3nt: TGTGCCAGCAGTAGCCAACCGAACACTGAAGCTTTCTTT; abundance: NA; v_gene: TRBV7-3; j_gene: TRBJ1-1; d_gene: NA
CDR3aa: CASSLTGSNQPQHF; CDR3nt: TGTGCCAGTAGTTTGACGGGGAGCAATCAGCCCCAGCATTTT; abundance: NA; v_gene: TRBV19; j_gene: TRBJ1-5; d_gene: NA
CDR3aa: CASSQVQQETQYF; CDR3nt: TGTGCCAGCAGCCAAGTCCAGCAAGAGACCCAGTACTTC; abundance: few; v_gene: TRBV3-1; j_gene: TRBJ2-5; d_gene: NA
CDR3aa: CASSVAGTSSYNEQFF; CDR3nt: TGTGCCAGCAGCGTAGCCGGGACTAGCTCCTACAATGAGCAGTTCTTC; abundance: NA; v_gene: TRBV9; j_gene: TRBJ2-1; d_gene: TRBD2
CDR3aa: CASSLRPGGEAQYF; CDR3nt: TGCGCCAGCAGCTTGAGACCAGGGGGAGAGGCCCAGTACTTC; abundance: NA; v_gene: TRBV5-1; j_gene: TRBJ2-5; d_gene: TRBD1
CDR3aa: CASSLGVGRRGEAFF; CDR3nt: TGTGCCAGCAGCTTGGGGGTGGGGCGACGAGGTGAAGCTTTCTTT; abundance: many; v_gene: TRBV5-6; j_gene: TRBJ1-1; d_gene: NA
CDR3aa: CASESPLTF; CDR3nt: TGTGCCAGCGAATCTCCCCTGACTTTC; abundance: many; v_gene: TRBV2; j_gene: TRBJ2-6; d_gene: NA
CDR3aa: CASSAAGASTDTQYF; CDR3nt: TGTGCCAGCAGCGCGGCGGGGGCCTCCACAGATACGCAGTATTTT; abundance: many; v_gene: TRBV7-3; j_gene: TRBJ2-3; d_gene: NA
CDR3aa: CASSLFETQYF; CDR3nt: TGTGCCAGCAGCTTGTTCGAGACCCAGTACTTC; abundance: once; v_gene: TRBV5-6; j_gene: TRBJ2-5; d_gene: NA
CDR3aa: CSVGQGAWFF; CDR3nt: NA; abundance: many; v_gene: TRBV29-1; j_gene: TRBJ2-1; d_gene: NA
CDR3aa: CSAFEGRYTEAFF; CDR3nt: TGCAGCGCATTCGAGGGGCGGTACACTGAAGCTTTCTTT; abundance: many; v_gene: TRBV29-1; j_gene: TRBJ1-1; d_gene: NA
CDR3aa: CASSSVRNTEAFF; CDR3nt: TGTGCCAGCAGCTCGGTTCGGAACACTGAAGCTTTCTTT; abundance: many; v_gene: TRBV6-2/TRBV6-3; j_gene: TRBJ1-1; d_gene: NA
CDR3aa: CSAGTLNQPQHF; CDR3nt: TGCAGTGCTGGGACGCTCAATCAGCCCCAGCATTTT; abundance: NA; v_gene: TRBV20-1; j_gene: TRBJ1-5; d_gene: NA
CDR3aa: CASSATSGYEQYF; CDR3nt: TGTGCCAGCAGTGCCACTAGCGGTTACGAGCAGTACTTC; abundance: many; v_gene: TRBV27; j_gene: TRBJ2-7; d_gene: TRBD2
CDR3aa: CSASHRADYGYTF; CDR3nt: TGCAGTGCTAGTCACAGGGCAGACTATGGCTACACCTTC; abundance: many; v_gene: TRBV20-1; j_gene: TRBJ1-2; d_gene: NA
CDR3aa: CSVEELKGTQYF; CDR3nt: TGCAGCGTTGAAGAACTAAAAGGTACGCAGTATTTT; abundance: many; v_gene: TRBV29-1; j_gene: TRBJ2-3; d_gene: NA
CDR3aa: CASSQESGTSGRTGDEQFF; CDR3nt: TGCGCCAGCAGCCAAGAATCAGGGACTAGCGGACGTACCGGTGATGAGCAGTTCTTC; abundance: many; v_gene: TRBV4-1; j_gene: TRBJ2-1; d_gene: TRBD2
CDR3aa: CASSLGQDPSYNSPLHF; CDR3nt: TGCGCCAGCAGCTTAGGGCAGGACCCCTCCTATAATTCACCCCTCCACTTT; abundance: many; v_gene: TRBV5-1; j_gene: TRBJ1-6; d_gene: NA
CDR3aa: CAGRKAGVKETQYF; CDR3nt: TGCGCCGGCAGGAAAGCGGGGGTCAAAGAGACCCAGTACTTC; abundance: many; v_gene: TRBV5-1; j_gene: TRBJ2-5; d_gene: TRBD2
CDR3aa: CSVEPPSIYNEQFF; CDR3nt: TGCAGCGTTGAACCTCCTAGCATCTACAATGAGCAGTTCTTC; abundance: NA; v_gene: TRBV29-1; j_gene: TRBJ2-1; d_gene: NA
CDR3aa: CASSLAVGVNIQYF; CDR3nt: TGTGCCAGCAGCTTAGCGGTCGGAGTAAACATTCAGTACTTC; abundance: many; v_gene: TRBV7-9; j_gene: TRBJ2-4; d_gene: NA
CDR3aa: CASRGQGRTGELFF; CDR3nt: TGTGCCAGCAGGGGACAGGGTCGGACCGGGGAGCTGTTTTTT; abundance: many; v_gene: TRBV28; j_gene: TRBJ2-2; d_gene: TRBD1
CDR3aa: CTSSLQVAGSDTRYF; CDR3nt: TGTACCAGCAGCCTACAGGTGGCAGGTTCAGATACGCGGTATTTT; abundance: NA; v_gene: TRBV2; j_gene: TRBJ2-3; d_gene: NA
CDR3aa: CASSPGKITEAFF; CDR3nt: TGTGCCAGCAGCCCGGGTAAAATCACTGAAGCTTTCTTT; abundance: few; v_gene: TRBV6-6; j_gene: TRBJ1-1; d_gene: NA
CDR3aa: CASSQWDRGGNYGYTF; CDR3nt: TGTGCCAGCAGCCAGTGGGACCGTGGGGGGAACTATGGCTACACCTTC; abundance: many; v_gene: TRBV3-1; j_gene: TRBJ1-2; d_gene: NA
CDR3aa: CSVVQADREKLFF; CDR3nt: TGCAGCGTTGTACAGGCGGACCGTGAAAAACTGTTTTTT; abundance: many; v_gene: TRBV29-1; j_gene: TRBJ1-4; d_gene: NA
CDR3aa: CASSQVRGVQSPLHF; CDR3nt: TGCGCCAGCAGCCAAGTACGGGGGGTACAATCACCCCTCCACTTT; abundance: many; v_gene: TRBV4-1; j_gene: TRBJ1-6; d_gene: NA
CDR3aa: CASSRNPGINEQFF; CDR3nt: TGTGCCAGCAGTCGAAACCCCGGTATCAATGAGCAGTTCTTC; abundance: NA; v_gene: TRBV7-3; j_gene: TRBJ2-1; d_gene: NA
CDR3aa: CASSHLAGGIYTQYF; CDR3nt: TGTGCCAGCAGCCACCTAGCGGGGGGGATTTATACGCAGTATTTT; abundance: many; v_gene: TRBV11-2; j_gene: TRBJ2-3; d_gene: TRBD2
CDR3aa: CASSFRFGQGASTDTQYF; CDR3nt: TGTGCCAGCAGCTTTCGGTTCGGACAGGGGGCTAGCACAGATACGCAGTATTTT; abundance: NA; v_gene: TRBV7-6; j_gene: TRBJ2-3; d_gene: TRBD1
CDR3aa: CASSPLAVYQETQYF; CDR3nt: TGTGCCAGCAGTCCGTTAGCGGTTTACCAAGAGACCCAGTACTTC; abundance: many; v_gene: TRBV6-5; j_gene: TRBJ2-5; d_gene: NA
CDR3aa: CASSVGWVSNTGELFF; CDR3nt: TGTGCCAGCAGCGTAGGTTGGGTGTCGAACACCGGGGAGCTGTTTTTT; abundance: NA; v_gene: TRBV9; j_gene: TRBJ2-2; d_gene: NA
CDR3aa: CASSLEAVNEKLFF; CDR3nt: TGCGCCAGCAGCTTGGAGGCGGTTAATGAAAAACTGTTTTTT; abundance: NA; v_gene: TRBV5-1; j_gene: TRBJ1-4; d_gene: NA
CDR3aa: CSATPGRREKLFF; CDR3nt: TGCAGTGCTACTCCGGGACGGAGGGAAAAACTGTTTTTT; abundance: many; v_gene: TRBV20-1; j_gene: TRBJ1-4; d_gene: NA
CDR3aa: CSVATLAGGSNEQFF; CDR3nt: TGCAGCGTTGCGACTCTAGCGGGGGGTTCCAATGAGCAGTTCTTC; abundance: many; v_gene: TRBV29-1; j_gene: TRBJ2-1; d_gene: TRBD2